The subject of this entry is one T cell receptor (beta chain). Its antigen remains unknown. The treatment is: around 19 received Ad26.COV2.S at low or high dose, single or two shots; a few received placebo; per-sample allocation not given. After the first vaccine or placebo injection, samples were drawn on day 63. The source of the sample is a study of Ad26.COV2.S vaccination and SARS-CoV-2 variants. About the study: Intramuscular Ad26.COV2.S at 5x10^10 or 1x10^11 viral particles. Study outcomes and limitations: Measures of TCR breadth and depth may have fallen short of total T cell responses.

Trimming cost V 5 bases and J 2 bases, with 15 bases left between them. Looked up from germline, CDR1 is SGHTA and CDR2 is FQGNSA. The CDR3 loop spans 15 amino acids. Libraries were prepared by immunoSEQ multiplex PCR; TCRdb keeps only in-frame clonotypes and omits some of them. This table has more than 300,000 clones, 70% to 90% appearing once. V usage is TRBV7-2 and J usage is TRBJ1-2; D uncertain. Material: peripheral blood, obtained in a trial of Ad26.COV2.S vaccine versus placebo. The TCR was taken from a person aged 18-65 years who received the Ad26.COV2.S COVID-19 vaccine or a placebo. The CDR3 here is CASSPLRGQNYGYTF. DNA for the CDR3: TGTGCCAGCAGCCCACTGAGAGGGCAGAACTATGGCTACACCTTC.